Sequencing of this TCR beta chain was carried out in a study of T-cell reconstitution after alpha-beta-depleted transplantation in children. Germline assignment: CDR1 SGHAT and CDR2 FQNNGV. V lost 1 base and J lost 3; bases outside the gene matches: 5. The length of the CDR3 is 16 residues. A TCRbeta library incorporating unique molecular identifiers was prepared. Each CDR3 protein is one row after TCRdb ran MiXCR on the PCR reads. Here the sample spans over 300,000 distinct CDR3 sequences, about a tenth being singletons. A few counts support this clonotype. The material sequenced was PBMCs from the stem cell graft donor, taken from the stem cell graft. V and J are TRBV11-2 and TRBJ2-7; TRBD2 agrees at 11 bases. The receptor was derived from a human donor who donated a stem cell graft to a child with acute lymphoblastic leukemia. CDR3 in DNA: TGTGCCAGCAGCTTAGGACCCGGGACTAGCGGCTACGAGCAGTACTTC. Its translation: CASSLGPGTSGYEQYF.